A selection of T cell receptor beta chains follows, all from one sample in a study of blood T cell repertoires in COVID-19. Generated by immunoSEQ multiplex PCR, the TCRdb table keeps only in-frame clones and is missing some. The table shows 45,000 to 50,000 clones, with roughly 84% occurring only once. Source material: peripheral blood. All receptors come from a woman aged 60-70 years with acute or convalescent COVID-19. CDR3s include the opening cysteine and the closing phenylalanine or tryptophan. A D gene is named only where the DNA matches it firmly. A clone size is listed for some rows: how often the clone was seen (once, few, many), or a class if it is expanded.

v_gene: TRBV10-2
len: 13
abundance: few
j_gene: TRBJ2-7
d_gene: TRBD1
CDR3nt: TGCGCCAGCGGGACAGTGAGCTTCTACGAGCAGTACTTC
CDR3aa: CASGTVSFYEQYF

v_gene: TRBV27
len: 12
abundance: -
j_gene: TRBJ1-4
d_gene: -
CDR3nt: TGTGCCAGCGGCAGGGAGGGTGAAAAACTGTTTTTT
CDR3aa: CASGREGEKLFF

v_gene: TRBV27
len: 14
abundance: -
j_gene: TRBJ2-7
d_gene: TRBD1
CDR3nt: TGTGCCAGCAGTTCCGGGACAGCGTTGTGGGAGCAGTACTTC
CDR3aa: CASSSGTALWEQYF

v_gene: TRBV7-2
len: 15
abundance: few
j_gene: TRBJ2-3
d_gene: -
CDR3nt: TGTGCCAGCAGCCCCTGGGCAGGTAGCACAGATACGCAGTATTTT
CDR3aa: CASSPWAGSTDTQYF

v_gene: TRBV5-1
len: 15
abundance: -
j_gene: TRBJ2-3
d_gene: TRBD2
CDR3nt: TGCGCCAGCAGCAATTGGGAGGGCCCACAACATACGCAGTATTTT
CDR3aa: CASSNWEGPQHTQYF

v_gene: TRBV25-1
len: 16
abundance: -
j_gene: TRBJ1-2
d_gene: -
CDR3nt: TGTGCCAGCAGTGAATTGTTTGCAGGGGAGCCCAATGGCTACACCTTC
CDR3aa: CASSELFAGEPNGYTF

v_gene: TRBV5-6
len: 15
abundance: -
j_gene: TRBJ2-7
d_gene: TRBD2
CDR3nt: TGTGCCAGCAGCAACATAGCGGGAGTGGCCTACGAGCAGTACTTC
CDR3aa: CASSNIAGVAYEQYF

v_gene: TRBV7-3
len: 17
abundance: once
j_gene: TRBJ2-4
d_gene: TRBD2
CDR3nt: TGTGCCAGCAGCTCATCACCGGGACTAGGATTGGGAGACGCTCAGTACTTC
CDR3aa: CASSSSPGLGLGDAQYF

v_gene: TRBV2
len: 14
abundance: few
j_gene: TRBJ1-5
d_gene: -
CDR3nt: TGTGCCAGCAGTGACCTTTATAGCAATCAGCCCCAGCATTTT
CDR3aa: CASSDLYSNQPQHF

v_gene: TRBV5-1
len: 14
abundance: once
j_gene: TRBJ1-2
d_gene: TRBD1
CDR3nt: TGCGCCAGCAGCTTGGGGGGGACAGGGACTGGCTACACCTTC
CDR3aa: CASSLGGTGTGYTF

v_gene: TRBV2
len: 13
abundance: -
j_gene: TRBJ1-5
d_gene: -
CDR3nt: TGTGCCAGCAGTGGACTCGGGGATCGGCCCCAGCATTTT
CDR3aa: CASSGLGDRPQHF

v_gene: TRBV5-1
len: 14
abundance: -
j_gene: TRBJ2-3
d_gene: -
CDR3nt: TGCGCCAGCAGCTTGGTCCAGGCCACAGATACGCAGTATTTT
CDR3aa: CASSLVQATDTQYF

v_gene: TRBV6-4
len: 15
abundance: -
j_gene: TRBJ1-1
d_gene: TRBD1
CDR3nt: TGTGCCAGCAGACCTACAGGGGTCCCAAACACTGAAGCTTTCTTT
CDR3aa: CASRPTGVPNTEAFF

v_gene: TRBV6-4
len: 14
abundance: -
j_gene: TRBJ2-3
d_gene: -
CDR3nt: TGTGCCAGCAGTGCCAACCCCAGGGTAGATACGCAGTATTTT
CDR3aa: CASSANPRVDTQYF

v_gene: TRBV19
len: 15
abundance: few
j_gene: TRBJ2-1
d_gene: -
CDR3nt: TGTGCCAGTAGTATGACCAGCGGAGATTCCAATGAGCAGTTCTTC
CDR3aa: CASSMTSGDSNEQFF

v_gene: TRBV5-1
len: 15
abundance: -
j_gene: TRBJ1-1
d_gene: TRBD1
CDR3nt: TGCGCCAGCAGCCAAGGGACAGCTCGGGTATCTGAAGCTTTCTTT
CDR3aa: CASSQGTARVSEAFF

v_gene: TRBV6-5
len: 15
abundance: once
j_gene: TRBJ2-7
d_gene: TRBD2
CDR3nt: TGTGCCAGCAGGTCCGGGACTAGCGACCGTAGAACTATACACTTC
CDR3aa: CASRSGTSDRRTIHF

v_gene: TRBV5-3
len: 13
abundance: -
j_gene: TRBJ1-5
d_gene: -
CDR3nt: TGTGCCAGAAGCCTTCGGGGCAATCAGCCCCAGCATTTT
CDR3aa: CARSLRGNQPQHF

v_gene: TRBV11-3
len: 15
abundance: -
j_gene: TRBJ2-3
d_gene: -
CDR3nt: TGTGCCAGCAGCTTAGGTCAGGGAAGCACAGATACGCAGTATTTT
CDR3aa: CASSLGQGSTDTQYF

v_gene: TRBV6-5
len: 14
abundance: -
j_gene: TRBJ1-2
d_gene: TRBD1
CDR3nt: TGTGCCAGCAGATCACAGGGGGCTCGGGATGGCTACACCTTC
CDR3aa: CASRSQGARDGYTF

v_gene: TRBV7-9
len: 16
abundance: -
j_gene: TRBJ2-3
d_gene: TRBD2
CDR3nt: TGTGCCAGCAGCTTACTGGCGGGGGGGAGCACAGATACGCAGTATTTT
CDR3aa: CASSLLAGGSTDTQYF

v_gene: TRBV4-3
len: 14
abundance: -
j_gene: TRBJ1-3
d_gene: -
CDR3nt: TGCGCCAGCAGCCAAGATCAGGGGCGAAACACCATATATTTT
CDR3aa: CASSQDQGRNTIYF

v_gene: TRBV7-9
len: 16
abundance: -
j_gene: TRBJ1-1
d_gene: TRBD1
CDR3nt: TGTGCCAGCAGCCCACACAGGGGGCGCTTGAACACTGAAGCTTTCTTT
CDR3aa: CASSPHRGRLNTEAFF

v_gene: TRBV5-5
len: 14
abundance: -
j_gene: TRBJ1-2
d_gene: -
CDR3nt: TGTGCCAGCAGCTACGGATTGGGCCTCTATGGCTACACCTTC
CDR3aa: CASSYGLGLYGYTF

v_gene: TRBV30
len: 16
abundance: -
j_gene: TRBJ2-5
d_gene: -
CDR3nt: TGTGCCTGGAGTGTATATGGGCTCCCAGACCCAGAGACCCAGTACTTC
CDR3aa: CAWSVYGLPDPETQYF

v_gene: TRBV10-3
len: 16
abundance: -
j_gene: TRBJ1-3
d_gene: -
CDR3nt: TGTGCCATCAGTGTGGCTAAGGGGGGGACTGGAAACACCATATATTTT
CDR3aa: CAISVAKGGTGNTIYF

v_gene: TRBV15
len: 13
abundance: -
j_gene: TRBJ2-7
d_gene: -
CDR3nt: TGTGCCACCAGCAGAGAGGGGCTCTCCGAGCAGTACTTC
CDR3aa: CATSREGLSEQYF

v_gene: TRBV11-2
len: 15
abundance: -
j_gene: TRBJ2-7
d_gene: -
CDR3nt: TGTGCCAGCAGCTTAGGCCTAGTTGCCGTCTACGAGCAGTACTTC
CDR3aa: CASSLGLVAVYEQYF

v_gene: TRBV29-1
len: 14
abundance: -
j_gene: TRBJ2-3
d_gene: TRBD2
CDR3nt: TGCAGCGTGTGGCTAGCGGGAGGGATAGATACGCAGTATTTT
CDR3aa: CSVWLAGGIDTQYF

v_gene: TRBV5-4
len: 16
abundance: -
j_gene: TRBJ1-1
d_gene: TRBD1
CDR3nt: TGTGCCAGCGCAACTTCGACCGGGACAGGGGGGACTGAAGCTTTCTTT
CDR3aa: CASATSTGTGGTEAFF

v_gene: TRBV2
len: 13
abundance: -
j_gene: TRBJ2-1
d_gene: -
CDR3nt: TGTGCCAGCAGTGTGCAGACTGGGGCTGAGCAGTTCTTC
CDR3aa: CASSVQTGAEQFF

v_gene: TRBV5-4
len: 18
abundance: -
j_gene: TRBJ2-2
d_gene: -
CDR3nt: TGTGCCAGCAGCTCCGTCGTTGGGTTGGGAGTAAGGACCGGGGAGCTGTTTTTT
CDR3aa: CASSSVVGLGVRTGELFF

v_gene: TRBV28
len: 15
abundance: -
j_gene: TRBJ2-7
d_gene: TRBD2
CDR3nt: TGTGCCAGCAGTGGGGGGGGTAGCCCTTCCTACGAGCAGTACTTC
CDR3aa: CASSGGGSPSYEQYF

v_gene: TRBV29-1
len: 13
abundance: -
j_gene: TRBJ2-1
d_gene: -
CDR3nt: TGCAGCGTTGAAGAGGGGGGGCGCAATGAGCAGTTCTTC
CDR3aa: CSVEEGGRNEQFF

v_gene: TRBV18
len: 16
abundance: -
j_gene: TRBJ1-1
d_gene: -
CDR3nt: TGTGCCAGCTCACCGTGGGGAGGCAACATGAACACTGAAGCTTTCTTT
CDR3aa: CASSPWGGNMNTEAFF

v_gene: TRBV6-6
len: 14
abundance: -
j_gene: TRBJ1-6
d_gene: -
CDR3nt: TGTGCCAGCAGTTACTTGGACGGGGATTCACCCCTCCACTTT
CDR3aa: CASSYLDGDSPLHF

v_gene: TRBV19
len: 16
abundance: once
j_gene: TRBJ1-5
d_gene: TRBD1
CDR3nt: TGTGCCAGTAGTATATATGGGACAGGGGCAAATCAGCCCCAGCATTTT
CDR3aa: CASSIYGTGANQPQHF

v_gene: TRBV7-9
len: 15
abundance: once
j_gene: TRBJ1-3
d_gene: TRBD1
CDR3nt: TGTGCCAGCAGCCTCGGACAGGGGGCGAGGAACACCATATATTTT
CDR3aa: CASSLGQGARNTIYF

v_gene: TRBV27
len: 13
abundance: -
j_gene: TRBJ2-7
d_gene: TRBD2
CDR3nt: TGTGCCAGCAGTTCTAGCGGGGACTACGAGCAGTACTTC
CDR3aa: CASSSSGDYEQYF

v_gene: TRBV14
len: 15
abundance: -
j_gene: TRBJ1-2
d_gene: TRBD1
CDR3nt: TGTGCCAGCAGCCAAGATCGGACAGGGAGGGATGGCTACACCTTC
CDR3aa: CASSQDRTGRDGYTF

v_gene: TRBV7-9
len: 14
abundance: -
j_gene: TRBJ1-2
d_gene: TRBD1
CDR3nt: TGTGCCAGCAGCTACAGGGGGAATCGCTGGGGCTACACCTTC
CDR3aa: CASSYRGNRWGYTF

v_gene: TRBV7-8
len: 13
abundance: once
j_gene: TRBJ2-1
d_gene: -
CDR3nt: TGTGCCAGCAGCTTAGGGCAGGGCTATGAGCAGTTCTTC
CDR3aa: CASSLGQGYEQFF

v_gene: TRBV7-9
len: 12
abundance: -
j_gene: TRBJ2-2
d_gene: TRBD1
CDR3nt: TGTGCCAGTGACAGGGTCACCGGGGAGCTGTTTTTT
CDR3aa: CASDRVTGELFF

v_gene: TRBV10-3
len: 14
abundance: -
j_gene: TRBJ2-5
d_gene: -
CDR3nt: TGTGCCATCAGTGGGTCTAGCAGAGAAGAGACCCAGTACTTC
CDR3aa: CAISGSSREETQYF

v_gene: TRBV5-4
len: 15
abundance: few
j_gene: TRBJ2-7
d_gene: TRBD2
CDR3nt: TGTGCCAGCAGCTTAGACCGCGGGGGGCGCTACGAGCAGTACTTC
CDR3aa: CASSLDRGGRYEQYF

v_gene: TRBV12-3/TRBV12-4
len: 13
abundance: -
j_gene: TRBJ1-1
d_gene: -
CDR3nt: TGTGCCAGCAGTTTAGTTCGGACAGCTGAAGCTTTCTTT
CDR3aa: CASSLVRTAEAFF

v_gene: TRBV4-2
len: 16
abundance: -
j_gene: TRBJ1-1
d_gene: TRBD1
CDR3nt: TGTGCCAGCAGCCAGGATACTGGACAGGGGAACACTGAAGCTTTCTTT
CDR3aa: CASSQDTGQGNTEAFF

v_gene: TRBV4-3
len: 13
abundance: -
j_gene: TRBJ1-6
d_gene: -
CDR3nt: TGCGCCAGCAGCCAAGATAGGAGATCACCCCTCCACTTT
CDR3aa: CASSQDRRSPLHF

v_gene: TRBV3-1/TRBV3-2
len: 14
abundance: -
j_gene: TRBJ1-1
d_gene: -
CDR3nt: TGTGCCAGCAGCGCCACAGGTGATAACTCTGAAGCTTTCTTT
CDR3aa: CASSATGDNSEAFF

v_gene: TRBV7-9
len: 12
abundance: -
j_gene: TRBJ2-7
d_gene: -
CDR3nt: TGTGCCAGCAGCTTAGGAGTCTACGAGCAGTACTTC
CDR3aa: CASSLGVYEQYF

v_gene: TRBV28
len: 14
abundance: once
j_gene: TRBJ1-2
d_gene: TRBD1
CDR3nt: TGTGCCAGCAGTGCAGGACAGGGTTTTTCTGGCTACACCTTC
CDR3aa: CASSAGQGFSGYTF

v_gene: TRBV15
len: 16
abundance: -
j_gene: TRBJ2-1
d_gene: TRBD2
CDR3nt: TGTGCCACCAGTCGAACCGGGACTAGCGGCAGTCATGAGCAGTTCTTC
CDR3aa: CATSRTGTSGSHEQFF

v_gene: TRBV19
len: 19
abundance: -
j_gene: TRBJ2-3
d_gene: TRBD2
CDR3nt: TGTGCCAGTAGTCTCGGGGGGGCGGGATCCATGGACGACACAGATACGCAGTATTTT
CDR3aa: CASSLGGAGSMDDTDTQYF

v_gene: TRBV7-6
len: 14
abundance: -
j_gene: TRBJ2-3
d_gene: -
CDR3nt: TGTGCCAGCAGCTCGGGACTTAGCACAGATACGCAGTATTTT
CDR3aa: CASSSGLSTDTQYF

v_gene: TRBV11-1
len: 14
abundance: once
j_gene: TRBJ2-7
d_gene: -
CDR3nt: TGTGCCAGCAGCCAAGGCGGAGTTACCTCCGAGCAGTACTTC
CDR3aa: CASSQGGVTSEQYF

v_gene: TRBV3-1/TRBV3-2
len: 13
abundance: -
j_gene: TRBJ2-1
d_gene: -
CDR3nt: TGTGCCAGCAGGTCGAGCTCCTACAATGAGCAGTTCTTC
CDR3aa: CASRSSSYNEQFF

v_gene: TRBV3-1/TRBV3-2
len: 14
abundance: -
j_gene: TRBJ2-7
d_gene: TRBD1
CDR3nt: TGTGCCAGCAGCTCAGACAGGGCTTCCTACGAGCAGTACTTC
CDR3aa: CASSSDRASYEQYF

v_gene: TRBV18
len: 16
abundance: -
j_gene: TRBJ2-1
d_gene: TRBD2
CDR3nt: TGTGCCAGCTCACCCGGACTAGCGGGGGGTTACAATGAGCAGTTCTTC
CDR3aa: CASSPGLAGGYNEQFF

v_gene: TRBV2
len: 16
abundance: -
j_gene: TRBJ2-2
d_gene: -
CDR3nt: TGTGCCAGCAGTGAATCCTGGGGCGGGAACACCGGGGAGCTGTTTTTT
CDR3aa: CASSESWGGNTGELFF